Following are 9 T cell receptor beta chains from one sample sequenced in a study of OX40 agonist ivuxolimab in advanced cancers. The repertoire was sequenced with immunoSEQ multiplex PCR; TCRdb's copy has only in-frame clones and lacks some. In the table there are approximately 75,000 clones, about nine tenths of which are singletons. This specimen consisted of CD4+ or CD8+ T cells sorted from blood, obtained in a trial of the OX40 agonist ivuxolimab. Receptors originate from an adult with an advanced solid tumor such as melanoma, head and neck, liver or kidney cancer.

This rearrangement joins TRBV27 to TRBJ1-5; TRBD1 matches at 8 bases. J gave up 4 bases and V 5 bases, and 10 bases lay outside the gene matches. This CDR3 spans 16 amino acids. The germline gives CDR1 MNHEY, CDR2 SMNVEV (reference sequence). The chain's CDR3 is CASSRYGQGGNQPQHF. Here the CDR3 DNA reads TGTGCCAGCAGTCGATACGGACAGGGCGGTAATCAGCCCCAGCATTTT.

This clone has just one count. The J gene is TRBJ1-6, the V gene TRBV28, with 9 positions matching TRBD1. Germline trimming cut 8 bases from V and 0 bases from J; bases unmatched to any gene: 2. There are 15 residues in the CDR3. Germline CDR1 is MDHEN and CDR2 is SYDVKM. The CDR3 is CASATGGSYNSPLHF. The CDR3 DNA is TGTGCCAGCGCGACAGGGGGCTCCTATAATTCACCCCTCCACTTT.

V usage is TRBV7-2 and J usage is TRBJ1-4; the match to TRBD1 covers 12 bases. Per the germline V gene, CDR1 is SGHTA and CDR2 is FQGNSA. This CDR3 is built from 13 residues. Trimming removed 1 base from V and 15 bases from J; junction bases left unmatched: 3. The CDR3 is CASSLEGTGGVFF. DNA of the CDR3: TGTGCCAGCAGCTTAGAGGGGACAGGGGGCGTGTTTTTT.

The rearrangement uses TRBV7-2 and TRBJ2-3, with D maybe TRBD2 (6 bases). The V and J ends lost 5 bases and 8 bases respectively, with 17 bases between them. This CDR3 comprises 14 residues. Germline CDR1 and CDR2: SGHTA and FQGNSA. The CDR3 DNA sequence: TGTGCCAGCAGCCTAACGGGGGTCCAGGGTACGCAGTATTTT. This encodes CASSLTGVQGTQYF.

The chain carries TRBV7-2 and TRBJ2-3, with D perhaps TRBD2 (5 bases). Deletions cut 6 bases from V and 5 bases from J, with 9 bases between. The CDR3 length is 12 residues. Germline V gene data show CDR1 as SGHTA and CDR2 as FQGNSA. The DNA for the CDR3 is TGTGCCAGCAGGCTGGACTTAGATACGCAGTATTTT. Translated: CASRLDLDTQYF.

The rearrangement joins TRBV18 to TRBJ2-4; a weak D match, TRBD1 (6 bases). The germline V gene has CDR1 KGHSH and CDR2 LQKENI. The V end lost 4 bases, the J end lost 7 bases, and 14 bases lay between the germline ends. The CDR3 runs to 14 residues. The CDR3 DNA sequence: TGTGCCAGCTCACGAAATGGGGGCTGGAACATTCAGTACTTC. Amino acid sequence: CASSRNGGWNIQYF. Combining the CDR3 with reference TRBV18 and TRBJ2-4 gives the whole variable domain NAGVMQNPRHLVRRRGQEARLRCSPMKGHSHVYWYRQLPEEGLKFMVYLQKENIIDESGMPKERFSAEFPKEGPSILRIQQVVRGDSAAYFCASSRNGGWNIQYFGAGTRLSVL.

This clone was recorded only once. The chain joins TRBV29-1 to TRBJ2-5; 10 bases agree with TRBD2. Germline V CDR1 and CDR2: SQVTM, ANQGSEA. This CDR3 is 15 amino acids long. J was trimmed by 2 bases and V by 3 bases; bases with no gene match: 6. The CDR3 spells CSVDGTSGVQETQYF. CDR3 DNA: TGCAGCGTTGACGGCACTAGCGGGGTACAAGAGACCCAGTACTTC.

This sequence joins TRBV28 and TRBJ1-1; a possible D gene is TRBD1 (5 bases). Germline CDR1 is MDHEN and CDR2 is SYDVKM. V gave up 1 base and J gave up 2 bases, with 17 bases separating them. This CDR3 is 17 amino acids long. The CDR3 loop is CASSLFGQGRTNTEAFF. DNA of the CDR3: TGTGCCAGCAGTTTATTCGGCCAGGGCCGGACCAACACTGAAGCTTTCTTT.

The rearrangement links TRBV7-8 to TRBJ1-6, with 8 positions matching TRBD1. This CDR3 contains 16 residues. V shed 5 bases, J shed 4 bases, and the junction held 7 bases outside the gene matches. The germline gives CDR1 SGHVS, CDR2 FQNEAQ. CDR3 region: CASSADGTGYNSPLHF. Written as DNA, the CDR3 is TGTGCCAGCAGCGCCGACGGGACAGGTTATAATTCACCCCTCCACTTT. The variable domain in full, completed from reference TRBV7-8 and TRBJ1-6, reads GAGVSQSPRYKVAKRGQDVALRCDPISGHVSLFWYQQALGQGPEFLTYFQNEAQLDKSGLPSDRFFAERPEGSVSTLKIQRTQQEDSAVYLCASSADGTGYNSPLHFGNGTRLTVT.